These T cell receptor beta chains were read from a single sample in a study of response to subunit inactivated influenza vaccine. TCRdb reanalysed the RT-PCR reads using MiXCR and keeps one entry per CDR3 protein. This table has under 550,000 distinct CDR3 sequences, around 8% appearing once. The material sequenced was PBMCs from blood, taken roughly 24 months after vaccination. These receptors were obtained from a man aged 50-75 years who received an inactivated influenza vaccine. The CDR3 runs from the conserved cysteine through the conserved F or W. The order of the fields is D gene, clone size, J gene, V gene, CDR3 length, CDR3 protein, CDR3 DNA. A D gene is named only where the DNA matches it firmly. Part of the rows lack a size; the others show once, few, many or a class for expanded clones.

D: -; size: many; J: TRBJ2-2; V: TRBV12-3/TRBV12-4; length: 12; CDR3: CASSSDTGELFF; DNA: TGTGCCAGCAGCTCCGACACCGGGGAGCTGTTTTTT
D: TRBD1; size: few; J: TRBJ2-1; V: TRBV9; length: 15; CDR3: CASRATGTGVNEQFF; DNA: TGTGCCAGCAGGGCAACCGGGACAGGGGTCAATGAGCAGTTCTTC
D: -; size: many; J: TRBJ2-1; V: TRBV29-1; length: 17; CDR3: CSVELRQGPSRHNEQFF; DNA: TGCAGCGTTGAATTAAGGCAGGGCCCCTCCCGGCACAATGAGCAGTTCTTC
D: -; size: -; J: TRBJ2-5; V: TRBV18; length: 15; CDR3: CASSSAWGYQETQYF; DNA: TGTGCCAGCTCATCGGCTTGGGGGTACCAAGAGACCCAGTACTTC
D: -; size: few; J: TRBJ2-3; V: TRBV7-7; length: 13; CDR3: CASSLGQLDTQYF; DNA: TGTGCCAGCAGCTTAGGCCAGTTAGATACGCAGTATTTT
D: -; size: few; J: TRBJ2-2; V: TRBV7-8; length: 17; CDR3: CASSLALGRSYTGELFF; DNA: TGTGCCAGCAGCTTAGCCTTAGGGCGCTCCTACACCGGGGAGCTGTTTTTT
D: -; size: few; J: TRBJ1-5; V: TRBV9; length: 15; CDR3: CASSVGVGGNQPQHF; DNA: TGTGCCAGCAGCGTAGGTGTAGGGGGTAATCAGCCCCAGCATTTT
D: -; size: many; J: TRBJ2-1; V: TRBV4-1; length: 16; CDR3: CASSQDPDSSYNEQFF; DNA: TGCGCCAGCAGCCAAGATCCGGACAGCTCCTACAATGAGCAGTTCTTC
D: TRBD2; size: -; J: TRBJ2-2; V: TRBV5-6; length: 16; CDR3: CASSLRIAGGTGELFF; DNA: TGTGCCAGCAGCTTGAGGATAGCGGGGGGGACCGGGGAGCTGTTTTTT
D: TRBD1; size: few; J: TRBJ1-5; V: TRBV4-2; length: 16; CDR3: CASSQDQTGGEQPQHF; DNA: TGTGCCAGCAGCCAAGACCAGACAGGGGGCGAACAGCCCCAGCATTTT
D: TRBD1; size: -; J: TRBJ1-1; V: TRBV7-9; length: 14; CDR3: CASSPVTGVNEAFF; DNA: TGTGCCAGCAGCCCGGTGACAGGGGTGAATGAAGCTTTCTTT
D: TRBD2; size: -; J: TRBJ2-7; V: TRBV7-6; length: 14; CDR3: CASSSGRSGNEQYF; DNA: TGTGCCAGCAGCTCGGGGCGCAGCGGGAACGAGCAGTACTTC
D: -; size: -; J: TRBJ1-2; V: TRBV6-1; length: 13; CDR3: CASRTPSGNGYTF; DNA: TGTGCCAGCAGAACACCTTCGGGAAATGGCTACACCTTC
D: -; size: many; J: TRBJ2-6; V: TRBV18; length: 12; CDR3: CASSPRANVLTF; DNA: TGTGCCAGCTCACCTAGGGCCAACGTCCTGACTTTC
D: -; size: -; J: TRBJ2-7; V: TRBV6-5; length: 11; CDR3: CASMNSYEQYF; DNA: TGTGCCAGCATGAATTCCTACGAGCAGTACTTC